This T cell receptor beta chain was captured in a study of CD8 T cells in Susac syndrome. Germline V gene data show CDR1 as SGHRS and CDR2 as YFSETQ. Trimming cost V 5 bases and J 2 bases, with 10 bases left between them. The CDR3 is made up of 14 amino acids. RNA was extracted with the RNeasy kit, and a quantity of roughly 0.45 to 1 ug was reverse transcribed using random hexamers. By means of immunoSEQ multiplex PCR, TCR beta CDR3 spanning 54 Vbeta and 13 Jbeta underwent amplification. TCRdb itself ran the immunoSEQ multiplex PCR reads through MiXCR, one entry per CDR3 protein. The table records more than 150,000 distinct CDR3 sequences, just over 90% of them present only once.

The clonotype was recovered from a human donor in good health. The chain is built from TRBV5-1 and TRBJ2-2; no firm D call. The material sequenced was CD4+ T cells from PBMCs. CDR3 region: CASRYNLNTGELFF. CDR3 DNA: TGCGCCAGCAGATACAACTTAAACACCGGGGAGCTGTTTTTT.